The following is a TCR beta chain sequence with its context. Its specificity is not known. This CDR3 is 15 amino acids long. Germline values: CDR1 MNHEY, CDR2 SVGEGT. Trimming cost V 2 bases and J 0 bases, with 11 bases left between them. This entry belongs to a study of blood T cells in healthy people across ages. Points from the study as a whole: Unknown donor CMV status possibly confounded expanded clonotype changes.

A second 7 to 11 cycle PCR used barcoded and J-beta primers. TCRdb processed the 5' RACE reads anew with MiXCR; each CDR3 protein has one entry. Among 850,000 to 1,300,000 distinct CDR3 sequences listed, more than 40% were seen once. The donors, healthy Caucasians from Russia, were aged about 6 to 100. Roughly 9 milliliters of peripheral blood were drawn from each donor. Extractions gave at least 5.5 micrograms of total RNA per sample. This chain uses TRBV6-2 or TRBV6-3 with TRBJ2-7; the D gene could be TRBD1 or TRBD2 (5 bases each). The receptor was derived from a woman aged 60-70 years in good health. The sequencing sample was made of blood. CDR3 residues: CASSYGWDGSYEQYF. CDR3 nucleotide sequence: TGTGCCAGCAGTTACGGTTGGGACGGCTCCTACGAGCAGTACTTC.